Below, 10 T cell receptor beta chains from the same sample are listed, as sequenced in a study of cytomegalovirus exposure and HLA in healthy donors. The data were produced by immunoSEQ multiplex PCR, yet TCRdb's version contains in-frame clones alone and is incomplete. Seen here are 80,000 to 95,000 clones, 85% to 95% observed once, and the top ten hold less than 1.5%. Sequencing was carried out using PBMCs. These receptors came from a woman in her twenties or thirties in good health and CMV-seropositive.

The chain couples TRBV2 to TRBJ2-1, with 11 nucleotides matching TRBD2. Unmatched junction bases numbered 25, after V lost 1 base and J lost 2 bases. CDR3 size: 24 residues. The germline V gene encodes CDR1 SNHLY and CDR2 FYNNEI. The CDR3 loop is CASSEESGQSTSGRGRRAYNEQFF. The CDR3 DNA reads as TGTGCCAGCAGTGAAGAATCGGGACAGAGTACTAGCGGGAGAGGTCGAAGGGCCTACAATGAGCAGTTCTTC.

This CDR3 is CASSQEVAGGPSQYF. CDR3 in DNA: TGTGCCAGCAGCCAAGAAGTAGCGGGAGGGCCCTCGCAGTATTTT. The rearrangement joins TRBV4-2 to TRBJ2-3; 11 nucleotides align to TRBD2. Germline-derived CDR1 and CDR2 are LGHNA and YNFKEQ. V was pared by 0 bases and J by 10 bases, with 6 bases of the junction left unmatched. The CDR3 is made up of 15 amino acids.

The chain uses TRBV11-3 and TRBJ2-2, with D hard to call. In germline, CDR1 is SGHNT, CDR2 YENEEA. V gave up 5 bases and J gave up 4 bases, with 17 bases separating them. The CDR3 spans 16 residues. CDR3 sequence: CASSRLGAPGTGELFF. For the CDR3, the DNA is TGTGCCAGCAGCCGTCTCGGAGCCCCGGGCACCGGGGAGCTGTTTTTT.

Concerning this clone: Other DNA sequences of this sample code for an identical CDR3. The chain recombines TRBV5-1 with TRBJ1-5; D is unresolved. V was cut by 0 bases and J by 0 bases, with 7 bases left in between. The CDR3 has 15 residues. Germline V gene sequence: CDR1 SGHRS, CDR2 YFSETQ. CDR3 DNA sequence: TGCGCCAGCAGCTTGGACGGTGATAGCAATCAGCCCCAGCATTTT. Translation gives CASSLDGDSNQPQHF.

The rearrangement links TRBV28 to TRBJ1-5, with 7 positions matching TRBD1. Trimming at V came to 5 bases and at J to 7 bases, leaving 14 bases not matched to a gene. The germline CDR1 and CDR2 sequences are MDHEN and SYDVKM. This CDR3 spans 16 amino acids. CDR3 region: CASSLYRDRAGQPQHF. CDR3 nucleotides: TGTGCCAGCAGTCTTTACAGAGACAGGGCCGGGCAGCCCCAGCATTTT. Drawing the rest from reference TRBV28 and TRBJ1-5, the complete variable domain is DVKVTQSSRYLVKRTGEKVFLECVQDMDHENMFWYRQDPGLGLRLIYFSYDVKMKEKGDIPEGYSVSREKKERFSLILESASTNQTSMYLCASSLYRDRAGQPQHFGDGTRLSIL.

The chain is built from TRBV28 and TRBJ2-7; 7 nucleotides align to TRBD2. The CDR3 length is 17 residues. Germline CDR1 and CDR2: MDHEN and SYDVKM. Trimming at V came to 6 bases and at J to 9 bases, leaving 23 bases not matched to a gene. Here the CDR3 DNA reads TGTGCCAGCAGCACCTATTATGGAGCGGGATTCGCGAGAGGGCAGTACTTC. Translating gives CASSTYYGAGFARGQYF.

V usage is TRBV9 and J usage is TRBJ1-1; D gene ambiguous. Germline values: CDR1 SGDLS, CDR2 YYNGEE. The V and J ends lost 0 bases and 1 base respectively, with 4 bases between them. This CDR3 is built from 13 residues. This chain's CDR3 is CASSVEANTEAFF. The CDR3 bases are TGTGCCAGCAGCGTAGAAGCGAACACTGAAGCTTTCTTT.

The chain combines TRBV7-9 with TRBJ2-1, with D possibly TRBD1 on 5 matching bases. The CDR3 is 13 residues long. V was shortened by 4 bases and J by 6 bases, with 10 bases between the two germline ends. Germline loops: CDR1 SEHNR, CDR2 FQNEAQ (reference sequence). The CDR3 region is CASSYTGPNEQFF. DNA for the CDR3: TGTGCCAGCAGCTACACAGGCCCCAATGAGCAGTTCTTC.

CDR3 in amino acids: CASSRGAPQETQYF. CDR3 nucleotide sequence: TGTGCCAGCAGTCGGGGGGCGCCCCAAGAGACCCAGTACTTC. The chain links TRBV7-9 to TRBJ2-5; TRBD2 might be the D (7 bases). Looked up from germline, CDR1 is SEHNR and CDR2 is FQNEAQ (reference sequence). There are 14 residues in the CDR3. Trimming took 6 bases from V and 1 from J, leaving 12 bases between them.

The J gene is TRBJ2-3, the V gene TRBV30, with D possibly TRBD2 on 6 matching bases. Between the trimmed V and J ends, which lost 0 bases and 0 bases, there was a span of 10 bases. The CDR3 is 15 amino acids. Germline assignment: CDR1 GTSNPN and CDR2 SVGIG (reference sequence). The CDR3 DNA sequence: TGTGCCTGGAGTGTAGGACTAAAGAGCACAGATACGCAGTATTTT. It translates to CAWSVGLKSTDTQYF.